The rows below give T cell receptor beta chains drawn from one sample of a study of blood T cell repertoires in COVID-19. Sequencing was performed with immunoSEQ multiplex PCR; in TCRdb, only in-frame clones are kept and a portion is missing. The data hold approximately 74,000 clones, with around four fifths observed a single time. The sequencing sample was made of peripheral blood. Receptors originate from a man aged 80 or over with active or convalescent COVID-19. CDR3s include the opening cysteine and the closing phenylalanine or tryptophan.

CDR3 protein: CASSSQGNGANVLTF
J gene: TRBJ2-6
V gene: TRBV5-1

CDR3 protein: CASSQDGTGLQETQYF
J gene: TRBJ2-5
V gene: TRBV3-1/TRBV3-2

CDR3 protein: CASSLGTSSRTDTQYF
J gene: TRBJ2-3
V gene: TRBV7-9

CDR3 protein: CASSPSRVGDNEQFF
J gene: TRBJ2-1
V gene: TRBV18

CDR3 protein: CASSFSGGASDTQYF
J gene: TRBJ2-3
V gene: TRBV7-6

CDR3 protein: CAISSTGNEQFF
J gene: TRBJ2-1
V gene: TRBV10-3

CDR3 protein: CASSADRVETQYF
J gene: TRBJ2-5
V gene: TRBV5-4

CDR3 protein: CAWRGHNSNQPQHF
J gene: TRBJ1-5
V gene: TRBV30

CDR3 protein: CASSPSFWTANTGELFF
J gene: TRBJ2-2
V gene: TRBV18

CDR3 protein: CASSYSPWEDTEAFF
J gene: TRBJ1-1
V gene: TRBV6-6

CDR3 protein: CASRGQLYTEAFF
J gene: TRBJ1-1
V gene: TRBV6-5

CDR3 protein: CASSDQGTYEQYF
J gene: TRBJ2-7
V gene: TRBV10-2

CDR3 protein: CAISAGTQQETQYF
J gene: TRBJ2-5
V gene: TRBV10-3

CDR3 protein: CSVEVGPNTEAFF
J gene: TRBJ1-1
V gene: TRBV29-1

CDR3 protein: CASSPLLAGSTDTQYF
J gene: TRBJ2-3
V gene: TRBV18

CDR3 protein: CASSIRDRGDEQFF
J gene: TRBJ2-1
V gene: TRBV19

CDR3 protein: CASSQTWTARDYGYTF
J gene: TRBJ1-2
V gene: TRBV4-1

CDR3 protein: CASSLWGGTNNEQFF
J gene: TRBJ2-1
V gene: TRBV7-9

CDR3 protein: CASSQGPTYNEQFF
J gene: TRBJ2-1
V gene: TRBV14

CDR3 protein: CASSLSAAGKCF
J gene: TRBJ2-4
V gene: TRBV21-1

CDR3 protein: CASSLPLGVGYNEQFF
J gene: TRBJ2-1
V gene: TRBV7-9

CDR3 protein: CASSQGNRGRETQYF
J gene: TRBJ2-5
V gene: TRBV3-1/TRBV3-2

CDR3 protein: CASSTTGFTEAFF
J gene: TRBJ1-1
V gene: TRBV6-5

CDR3 protein: CASSFSRGRHGYTF
J gene: TRBJ1-2
V gene: TRBV28

CDR3 protein: CASSQRQGPDTQYF
J gene: TRBJ2-3
V gene: TRBV4-2

CDR3 protein: CASSLYGQGSIHEQFF
J gene: TRBJ2-1
V gene: TRBV5-4

CDR3 protein: CASSHRASGGNTIYF
J gene: TRBJ1-3
V gene: TRBV19

CDR3 protein: CASSLAGAHLTGTEAFF
J gene: TRBJ1-1
V gene: TRBV5-1

CDR3 protein: CASSEGGQTDTQYF
J gene: TRBJ2-3
V gene: TRBV5-1

CDR3 protein: CSVAYNEQFF
J gene: TRBJ2-1
V gene: TRBV29-1

CDR3 protein: CASSLTTAYEQYF
J gene: TRBJ2-7
V gene: TRBV5-4

CDR3 protein: CASSLAGNNSPPHF
J gene: TRBJ1-6
V gene: TRBV5-1

CDR3 protein: CASSQELGRGARSSYNEQFF
J gene: TRBJ2-1
V gene: TRBV3-1/TRBV3-2

CDR3 protein: CASRPSGTRFRYEQFF
J gene: TRBJ2-1
V gene: TRBV11-2

CDR3 protein: CASSQPPGRGNYGYTF
J gene: TRBJ1-2
V gene: TRBV4-1

CDR3 protein: CASSVGSGPGDTQYF
J gene: TRBJ2-3
V gene: TRBV9

CDR3 protein: CASRKGVSYNEQFF
J gene: TRBJ2-1
V gene: TRBV11-2

CDR3 protein: CASSQTGGNRKLFF
J gene: TRBJ1-4
V gene: TRBV5-4

CDR3 protein: CASRGQIYEQYF
J gene: TRBJ2-7
V gene: TRBV6-5

CDR3 protein: CASSLTRGANVLTF
J gene: TRBJ2-6
V gene: TRBV11-3

CDR3 protein: CASGVNRRAGYTF
J gene: TRBJ1-2
V gene: TRBV10-2